The following is a T cell receptor (beta chain) sequence with its context. Its cognate antigen is unknown. This sample is drawn from a study of CD8+ T cells in alopecia areata. On the study more broadly: Treated patients were given oral tofacitinib, which was dosed at 5 to 10 mg twice daily.

Germline assignment: CDR1 LNHDA and CDR2 SQIVND (reference sequence). Between the trimmed V and J ends, which lost 3 bases and 0 bases, there was a span of 11 bases. The CDR3 is 15 residues long. Alopecia areata patients provided lesional scalp punch biopsies and peripheral blood, both collected for the study. In each case, RNA was isolated and then reverse transcribed into cDNA as the sequencing template. Sequencing used immunoSEQ multiplex PCR; TCRdb keeps in-frame clones, though not all of them. The sample yields 180,000 or so clones, approximately 62% seen once. Study results and limitations: Against the mouse data, patients shared TCRs less clearly, possibly for HLA reasons.

The clonotype originates from a human donor with alopecia areata. The specimen was CD4+ T cells sorted from blood, collected at week 0. The chain combines TRBV19 with TRBJ1-1, with a tentative D call TRBD1 (6 bases). CDR3 amino acids: CASSIVGTMNTEAFF. In DNA form, the CDR3 reads TGTGCCAGTAGTATCGTCGGGACAATGAACACTGAAGCTTTCTTT.